The rows below give T cell receptor beta chains drawn from one sample of a study of cytomegalovirus exposure and HLA in healthy donors. Profiled with immunoSEQ multiplex PCR; TCRdb holds only in-frame clones, not every one. The data hold 98,000 or so clones, with 95% observed a single time. The sample was PBMCs. These receptor sequences come from a woman aged 18-29 years in good health and CMV-seronegative. CDR3s include the opening cysteine and the closing phenylalanine or tryptophan. Each record gives: CDR3 protein, CDR3 DNA, CDR3 length, clone size, D gene, J gene, V gene. The D gene is left open where the match is weak. Clone size appears in some rows only: once, few, many, or a class for an expanded clone.

CDR3 protein: CASEGTSGDYEQYF; CDR3 DNA: TGTGCCAGCGAAGGGACTAGCGGGGACTACGAGCAGTACTTC; CDR3 length: 14; clone size: NA; D gene: TRBD2; J gene: TRBJ2-7; V gene: TRBV28
CDR3 protein: CASSLQQFYSNQPQHF; CDR3 DNA: TGTGCCAGCAGTTTGCAACAGTTTTATAGCAATCAGCCCCAGCATTTT; CDR3 length: 16; clone size: once; D gene: NA; J gene: TRBJ1-5; V gene: TRBV28
CDR3 protein: CASSTSGDGTGELFF; CDR3 DNA: TGTGCCAGCAGTACTAGCGGGGACGGCACCGGGGAGCTGTTTTTT; CDR3 length: 15; clone size: NA; D gene: TRBD2; J gene: TRBJ2-2; V gene: TRBV6-4
CDR3 protein: CASRENEPAFF; CDR3 DNA: TGTGCCAGCAGGGAAAATGAGCCGGCTTTCTTT; CDR3 length: 11; clone size: NA; D gene: NA; J gene: TRBJ1-1; V gene: TRBV6-1
CDR3 protein: CASKGATSGGHPNTYEQYF; CDR3 DNA: TGTGCCAGCAAGGGTGCGACTAGCGGGGGGCACCCAAACACCTACGAGCAGTACTTC; CDR3 length: 19; clone size: NA; D gene: TRBD2; J gene: TRBJ2-7; V gene: TRBV2
CDR3 protein: CASSLDVRLAEAFF; CDR3 DNA: TGTGCCAGCAGCTTAGACGTGCGACTGGCTGAAGCTTTCTTT; CDR3 length: 14; clone size: NA; D gene: NA; J gene: TRBJ1-1; V gene: TRBV7-9
CDR3 protein: CACHQGGTFSGANVLTF; CDR3 DNA: TGTGCCTGCCATCAGGGAGGAACCTTCTCTGGGGCCAACGTCCTGACTTTC; CDR3 length: 17; clone size: NA; D gene: NA; J gene: TRBJ2-6; V gene: TRBV30
CDR3 protein: CASSPAQQYGYTF; CDR3 DNA: TGTGCCAGCTCACCAGCACAGCAGTATGGCTACACCTTC; CDR3 length: 13; clone size: NA; D gene: NA; J gene: TRBJ1-2; V gene: TRBV18
CDR3 protein: CASSEGQAFYGYTF; CDR3 DNA: TGCGCCAGCAGTGAGGGACAGGCATTCTATGGCTACACCTTC; CDR3 length: 14; clone size: NA; D gene: TRBD1; J gene: TRBJ1-2; V gene: TRBV10-2
CDR3 protein: CASRGDRVGNTIYF; CDR3 DNA: TGTGCCAGCAGAGGGGACAGGGTTGGAAACACCATATATTTT; CDR3 length: 14; clone size: NA; D gene: TRBD1; J gene: TRBJ1-3; V gene: TRBV7-9
CDR3 protein: CASSVRSSYNEQFF; CDR3 DNA: TGTGCCAGCAGTGTTAGAAGCTCCTACAATGAGCAGTTCTTC; CDR3 length: 14; clone size: once; D gene: NA; J gene: TRBJ2-1; V gene: TRBV2
CDR3 protein: CAISARAGQEAGTTNEKLFF; CDR3 DNA: TGTGCCATCAGCGCCAGAGCGGGCCAGGAAGCGGGAACAACTAATGAAAAACTGTTTTTT; CDR3 length: 20; clone size: NA; D gene: NA; J gene: TRBJ1-4; V gene: TRBV10-3
CDR3 protein: CASSVVDSYNEQFF; CDR3 DNA: TGTGCCAGCAGCGTAGTAGACAGCTACAATGAGCAGTTCTTC; CDR3 length: 14; clone size: NA; D gene: NA; J gene: TRBJ2-1; V gene: TRBV9
CDR3 protein: CASSPGSGSEYGYTF; CDR3 DNA: TGCGCCAGCAGCCCCGGTTCCGGTTCCGAATATGGCTACACCTTC; CDR3 length: 15; clone size: NA; D gene: NA; J gene: TRBJ1-2; V gene: TRBV5-1
CDR3 protein: CAIRNTQGAGGYTF; CDR3 DNA: TGTGCCATCAGAAACACACAGGGGGCGGGTGGCTACACCTTC; CDR3 length: 14; clone size: NA; D gene: TRBD1; J gene: TRBJ1-2; V gene: TRBV10-3
CDR3 protein: CAISVSGGTDTQYF; CDR3 DNA: TGTGCCATCAGTGTTAGCGGGGGTACAGATACGCAGTATTTT; CDR3 length: 14; clone size: NA; D gene: TRBD2; J gene: TRBJ2-3; V gene: TRBV10-3
CDR3 protein: CASSSLPGSQPQHF; CDR3 DNA: TGTGCCAGCAGTTCCCTACCGGGGAGTCAGCCCCAGCATTTT; CDR3 length: 14; clone size: NA; D gene: NA; J gene: TRBJ1-5; V gene: TRBV28
CDR3 protein: CASTDQGGHSGNTIYF; CDR3 DNA: TGCGCCAGCACCGACCAGGGGGGACACTCTGGAAACACCATATATTTT; CDR3 length: 16; clone size: NA; D gene: TRBD1; J gene: TRBJ1-3; V gene: TRBV5-1
CDR3 protein: CASSLSVNNEQFF; CDR3 DNA: TGCGCCAGCAGCTTGTCGGTAAACAATGAGCAGTTCTTC; CDR3 length: 13; clone size: NA; D gene: NA; J gene: TRBJ2-1; V gene: TRBV5-1
CDR3 protein: CASRASGTSGNTGELFF; CDR3 DNA: TGTGCCAGCAGAGCCTCCGGGACTAGCGGTAACACCGGGGAGCTGTTTTTT; CDR3 length: 17; clone size: NA; D gene: TRBD2; J gene: TRBJ2-2; V gene: TRBV27
CDR3 protein: CASSLAAGEQYF; CDR3 DNA: TGTGCCAGCAGCTTGGCAGCGGGCGAGCAGTACTTC; CDR3 length: 12; clone size: NA; D gene: NA; J gene: TRBJ2-7; V gene: TRBV5-6
CDR3 protein: CASSPRQGSYEQYF; CDR3 DNA: TGCGCCAGCAGCCCAAGACAGGGATCCTACGAGCAGTACTTC; CDR3 length: 14; clone size: NA; D gene: TRBD1; J gene: TRBJ2-7; V gene: TRBV5-1
CDR3 protein: CASSRQGVRTPLHF; CDR3 DNA: TGCGCCAGCAGCCGTCAGGGGGTAAGAACCCCCCTCCACTTT; CDR3 length: 14; clone size: NA; D gene: TRBD1; J gene: TRBJ1-6; V gene: TRBV4-1
CDR3 protein: CASSLRTSGGGTDTQYF; CDR3 DNA: TGTGCCAGCAGCCTGCGGACTAGCGGGGGGGGCACAGATACGCAGTATTTT; CDR3 length: 17; clone size: NA; D gene: TRBD2; J gene: TRBJ2-3; V gene: TRBV4-2
CDR3 protein: CASSIDRAEETQYF; CDR3 DNA: TGTGCCAGCAGCATCGACAGGGCCGAAGAGACCCAGTACTTC; CDR3 length: 14; clone size: NA; D gene: TRBD1; J gene: TRBJ2-5; V gene: TRBV9
CDR3 protein: CASSSRTAYEQYF; CDR3 DNA: TGTGCCAGTAGTTCCCGGACAGCCTACGAGCAGTACTTC; CDR3 length: 13; clone size: NA; D gene: NA; J gene: TRBJ2-7; V gene: TRBV19
CDR3 protein: CAASRMLGNTIYF; CDR3 DNA: TGTGCCGCCTCGAGGATGTTGGGAAACACCATATATTTT; CDR3 length: 13; clone size: NA; D gene: NA; J gene: TRBJ1-3; V gene: TRBV6-5
CDR3 protein: CASSQDIRYGYTF; CDR3 DNA: TGTGCCAGCAGTCAGGATATCCGCTATGGCTACACCTTC; CDR3 length: 13; clone size: once; D gene: NA; J gene: TRBJ1-2; V gene: TRBV6-6
CDR3 protein: CASSDPGRGDEQFF; CDR3 DNA: TGTGCCAGCAGTGATCCGGGCAGGGGTGATGAGCAGTTCTTC; CDR3 length: 14; clone size: NA; D gene: NA; J gene: TRBJ2-1; V gene: TRBV2
CDR3 protein: CASRTYRETEAFF; CDR3 DNA: TGTGCCAGCAGAACATACAGGGAAACTGAAGCTTTCTTT; CDR3 length: 13; clone size: NA; D gene: NA; J gene: TRBJ1-1; V gene: TRBV28
CDR3 protein: CASSQAETGYEQYF; CDR3 DNA: TGCGCCAGCAGCCAAGCCGAGACAGGCTACGAGCAGTACTTC; CDR3 length: 14; clone size: NA; D gene: NA; J gene: TRBJ2-7; V gene: TRBV4-1
CDR3 protein: CASRQGLYNSPLHF; CDR3 DNA: TGTGCCAGCAGGCAGGGGCTTTATAATTCACCCCTCCACTTT; CDR3 length: 14; clone size: NA; D gene: NA; J gene: TRBJ1-6; V gene: TRBV6-5
CDR3 protein: CASSLDRRTGVTYEQYF; CDR3 DNA: TGTGCCAGCAGCTTAGATCGTCGGACAGGTGTGACCTACGAGCAGTACTTC; CDR3 length: 17; clone size: NA; D gene: TRBD1; J gene: TRBJ2-7; V gene: TRBV11-2
CDR3 protein: CASSPPGLAGIYEQYF; CDR3 DNA: TGTGCCAGCAGCCCCCCGGGACTAGCGGGGATTTACGAGCAGTACTTC; CDR3 length: 16; clone size: NA; D gene: TRBD2; J gene: TRBJ2-7; V gene: TRBV4-2
CDR3 protein: CASSLELVAYEQYF; CDR3 DNA: TGTGCCAGCAGCTTAGAACTTGTCGCCTACGAGCAGTACTTC; CDR3 length: 14; clone size: NA; D gene: NA; J gene: TRBJ2-7; V gene: TRBV7-2
CDR3 protein: CASSRPGQGTYEQYF; CDR3 DNA: TGTGCCAGCAGTCGACCGGGACAGGGGACCTACGAGCAGTACTTC; CDR3 length: 15; clone size: NA; D gene: TRBD1; J gene: TRBJ2-7; V gene: TRBV7-3
CDR3 protein: CASSLAGTGTAYGYTF; CDR3 DNA: TGCGCCAGCAGCTTGGCGGGGACAGGCACCGCCTATGGCTACACCTTC; CDR3 length: 16; clone size: NA; D gene: TRBD1; J gene: TRBJ1-2; V gene: TRBV5-1
CDR3 protein: CASSTRGQSTGELFF; CDR3 DNA: TGTGCCAGCAGTACACGAGGACAGTCGACCGGGGAGCTGTTTTTT; CDR3 length: 15; clone size: NA; D gene: NA; J gene: TRBJ2-2; V gene: TRBV6-5
CDR3 protein: CASSLLRGGDSYNEQFF; CDR3 DNA: TGTGCCAGCAGCTTACTGCGGGGGGGTGACTCCTACAATGAGCAGTTCTTC; CDR3 length: 17; clone size: NA; D gene: TRBD2; J gene: TRBJ2-1; V gene: TRBV11-2
CDR3 protein: CASSNNRVATYEQYF; CDR3 DNA: TGTGCCAGCAGTAATAACAGGGTAGCGACCTACGAGCAGTACTTC; CDR3 length: 15; clone size: NA; D gene: NA; J gene: TRBJ2-7; V gene: TRBV28
CDR3 protein: CASSPAGTGYRGYTF; CDR3 DNA: TGTGCCAGCAGCCCCGCCGGGACAGGGTATCGTGGCTACACCTTC; CDR3 length: 15; clone size: NA; D gene: TRBD1; J gene: TRBJ1-2; V gene: TRBV28
CDR3 protein: CASSLYTNTGELFF; CDR3 DNA: TGTGCCAGCAGCTTATACACCAACACCGGGGAGCTGTTTTTT; CDR3 length: 14; clone size: NA; D gene: NA; J gene: TRBJ2-2; V gene: TRBV11-1
CDR3 protein: CASDRLAGSNEQFF; CDR3 DNA: TGTGCCAGCGACCGCTTAGCGGGGAGCAATGAGCAGTTCTTC; CDR3 length: 14; clone size: NA; D gene: TRBD2; J gene: TRBJ2-1; V gene: TRBV7-9
CDR3 protein: CASTAPDRGDTGEQFF; CDR3 DNA: TGTGCCAGCACCGCCCCGGACAGGGGAGATACCGGTGAGCAGTTCTTC; CDR3 length: 16; clone size: NA; D gene: TRBD1; J gene: TRBJ2-1; V gene: TRBV7-9
CDR3 protein: CASSEDRGDTEAFF; CDR3 DNA: TGTGCCAGCAGTGAGGACAGGGGGGACACTGAAGCTTTCTTT; CDR3 length: 14; clone size: once; D gene: TRBD1; J gene: TRBJ1-1; V gene: TRBV6-1